Below, 32 T cell receptor beta chains from the same sample are listed, as sequenced in a study of CD8 T cells in Susac syndrome (dated by TCRdb to the late 2010s). Library preparation was by the immunoSEQ multiplex PCR assay. RNA was extracted using the RNeasy kit, and roughly 0.45 to 1 microgram was reverse transcribed with random hexamers. Using fastp trimming at Q25 and MiXCR clonotype assembly, TCRdb reanalyzed the public sequencing data and kept in-frame beta chains. Rows matching on CDR3 protein sequence are summarized as one entry with the most common DNA and genes. This sample has 75,000 to 95,000 distinct CDR3 sequences in its table, and 91% of those were observed once. Under 0.65% of the sample is in the top ten clones. Sequenced sample: CD8+ T cells from PBMCs. The source of these receptors is a human donor with multiple sclerosis.

This chain uses TRBV30 with TRBJ2-2; D call uncertain. Trimming cost V 1 base and J 4 bases, with 10 bases left between them. This CDR3 region has 14 residues. Per the germline V gene, CDR1 is GTSNPN and CDR2 is SVGIG (reference sequence). This chain's CDR3 is CAWSEVERTGELFF. DNA of the CDR3: TGTGCCTGGAGTGAGGTTGAGCGCACCGGGGAGCTGTTTTTT.

The chain recombines TRBV5-1 with TRBJ2-1; maybe TRBD2 (6 bases). This CDR3 region has 15 residues. The V and J ends lost 7 bases and 5 bases respectively, with 19 bases between them. Germline CDR1 and CDR2: SGHRS and YFSETQ. CDR3 in amino acids: CASSFKNPGDNEQFF. The DNA for the CDR3 is TGCGCCAGCTCATTCAAGAATCCGGGAGACAATGAGCAGTTCTTC.

This clonotype has just one count. V gene TRBV4-3 combines with J gene TRBJ2-1, with TRBD2 identical over 14 bases. This CDR3 has 16 residues. V trimming: 3 bases; J trimming: 10 bases; junction bases outside the gene matches: 8. The germline V gene has CDR1 LGHNA and CDR2 YSLEER. The CDR3 DNA reads TGCGCCAGCAGCCAGGAGACTAGCGGGAGGGCCTGGGAGCAGTTCTTC. Amino acid sequence: CASSQETSGRAWEQFF.

The rearrangement links TRBV6-5 to TRBJ2-1; D might be TRBD1 (6 bases). The CDR3 extends over 13 amino acids. V was clipped by 10 bases and J by 2 bases, with 12 bases between them. Germline values: CDR1 MNHEY, CDR2 SVGAGI. Here the CDR3 reads CATGDTAYNEQFF. The CDR3 DNA follows: TGTGCCACTGGGGACACTGCCTACAATGAGCAGTTCTTC.

The CDR3 spells CASSVEGLLGNEQFF. The CDR3 nucleotides read TGTGCCAGCAGCGTAGAAGGCCTTCTCGGGAATGAGCAGTTCTTC. This chain links TRBV9 with TRBJ2-1; D is undetermined. The V end was cut by 0 bases, the J end by 7 bases, with 14 bases between. This CDR3 is built from 15 residues. From germline, CDR1 is SGDLS and CDR2 YYNGEE.

The rearrangement links TRBV3-1 to TRBJ2-1; TRBD2 agrees at 8 bases. V lost 4 bases and J lost 5; bases outside the gene matches: 1. Germline loops: CDR1 LGHDT, CDR2 YNNKEL (reference sequence). CDR3 length equals 13 residues. In DNA form, the CDR3 reads TGTGCCAGCAGCCTGACTAGCGACAATGAGCAGTTCTTC. Encoded protein: CASSLTSDNEQFF.

The genes are TRBV15 and TRBJ1-1; TRBD1 agrees at 7 bases. The ends lost 5 bases at V and 5 bases at J; junction bases unmatched: 11. CDR1 is LNHNV and CDR2 is YYDKDF in the germline V gene (reference sequence). The CDR3 spans 15 residues. The CDR3 bases are TGTGCCACCAGCGCACTGACAGGGAGAAGAACTGAAGCTTTCTTT. Its protein is CATSALTGRRTEAFF. The full variable domain, completed using reference TRBV15 and TRBJ1-1, is DAMVIQNPRYQVTQFGKPVTLSCSQTLNHNVMYWYQQKSSQAPKLLFHYYDKDFNNEADTPDNFQSRRPNTSFCFLDIRSPGLGDTAMYLCATSALTGRRTEAFFGQGTRLTVV.

This clonotype was detected only once. The gene calls are TRBV7-9 and TRBJ2-3; 9 bases align to TRBD2. The CDR3 totals 16 residues. After removal of 2 bases from V and 4 bases from J, the junction contained 7 bases not matched to a gene. Per the germline V gene, CDR1 is SEHNR and CDR2 is FQNEAQ (reference sequence). The CDR3 coding sequence is TGTGCCAGCAGCTTAACGGCGGGGGGGCGTTCAGATACGCAGTATTTT. Its translation: CASSLTAGGRSDTQYF.

V and J are TRBV7-2 and TRBJ2-3, with D uncertain. Germline V CDR1 and CDR2: SGHTA, FQGNSA. V lost 2 bases and J 6 bases, leaving 9 bases between the germline ends. The CDR3 totals 13 residues. For the CDR3, the DNA is TGTGCCAGCAGCTTACTTTTGGTCGATACGCAGTATTTT. Translated: CASSLLLVDTQYF.

This clonotype has a single count. The chain has TRBV7-8 and TRBJ2-1; a weak D match, TRBD2 (6 bases). There are 18 residues in the CDR3. Germline CDR1 is SGHVS and CDR2 is FQNEAQ. Trimming pared 5 bases from V and 0 bases from J, leaving 20 bases between. CDR3 in amino acids: CASSPSGGDWSSYNEQFF. DNA of the CDR3: TGTGCCAGCAGCCCGAGCGGTGGGGACTGGAGCTCCTACAATGAGCAGTTCTTC.

CDR3 protein: CASSWQEGTGELFF. For the CDR3, the DNA is TGTGCCAGCAGTTGGCAGGAGGGGACCGGGGAGCTGTTTTTT. V is TRBV6-5 and J is TRBJ2-2, with TRBD2 as a possible D gene (6 bases). Trimming pared 4 bases from V and 5 bases from J, leaving 11 bases between. Germline CDR1 MNHEY, CDR2 SVGAGI. The length of the CDR3 is 14 residues.

This clonotype was counted once. The chain links TRBV5-4 to TRBJ2-1; 8 bases line up with TRBD2. The V gene's germline CDR1 is SGHNT and CDR2 YYREEE (reference sequence). The trim removed 1 base at V and 4 bases at J, leaving 7 bases unmatched. CDR3 length: 16 amino acids. CDR3 amino acids: CASSLPQRGQYNEQFF. The DNA for the CDR3 is TGTGCCAGCAGCTTGCCACAGCGGGGGCAATACAATGAGCAGTTCTTC.

The chain uses TRBV28 and TRBJ2-5, with D uncertain. With 2 bases removed from V and 5 bases from J, the gap between germline ends came to 15 bases. Germline CDR1 reads MDHEN; CDR2 reads SYDVKM. The CDR3 sequence is 15 residues long. CDR3 bases: TGTGCCAGCAGTTTAGGTTTTCCGCAACAGGAGACCCAGTACTTC. Protein product: CASSLGFPQQETQYF.

This clonotype was observed a handful of times. V and J are TRBV6-5 and TRBJ2-1; 9 positions agree with TRBD1. The germline V gene encodes CDR1 MNHEY and CDR2 SVGAGI. V gave up 9 bases and J gave up 3 bases; unmatched junction bases: 6. The CDR3 consists of 14 residues. CDR3: CARGTGNVYNEQFF. The CDR3 DNA reads TGTGCCAGAGGGACAGGGAATGTCTACAATGAGCAGTTCTTC.

The J gene is TRBJ2-1, the V gene TRBV9; D may be TRBD1 (5 bases). V shed 0 bases and J shed 0 bases, with 10 bases lying between them. CDR3 size: 16 residues. CDR1 and CDR2 from the germline V gene are SGDLS and YYNGEE. The CDR3 region is CASSVGDSRSYNEQFF. CDR3 bases: TGTGCCAGCAGCGTAGGAGACAGCCGCTCCTACAATGAGCAGTTCTTC.

The chain joins TRBV7-2 to TRBJ2-1; 7 nucleotides agree with TRBD2. Germline lookup yields CDR1 SGHTA and CDR2 FQGNSA. The CDR3 is 14 amino acids. V was clipped by 3 bases and J by 2 bases; unmatched bases: 1. CDR3 loop: CASSFGLAYNEQFF. The CDR3 DNA is TGTGCCAGCAGCTTTGGACTAGCCTACAATGAGCAGTTCTTC.

This clonotype was counted between two and nine times. The CDR3 reads CASSEGLVGPAYEQYF. The CDR3 nucleotides are TGTGCCAGCAGTGAGGGGCTCGTCGGCCCCGCCTACGAGCAGTACTTC. The chain combines TRBV2 with TRBJ2-7; maybe TRBD1 (5 bases). Germline assignment: CDR1 SNHLY and CDR2 FYNNEI. V was cut by 3 bases and J by 2 bases, with 17 bases left in between. The CDR3 consists of 16 residues.

The chain couples TRBV25-1 to TRBJ2-2; 8 bases align to TRBD2. Looked up from germline, CDR1 is MGHDK and CDR2 is SYGVNS. This CDR3 region has 16 residues. V dropped 3 bases and J dropped 6; count of bases not matched to a gene: 9. CDR3 coding DNA: TGTGCCAGCAGTGACTTTCTAGCGGGCGGGCCCGGGGAGCTGTTTTTT. This codes for CASSDFLAGGPGELFF.

This clonotype came up once. This rearrangement joins TRBV5-1 to TRBJ2-1; the match to TRBD2 covers 9 bases. Unmatched junction bases numbered 11, after V lost 3 bases and J lost 10 bases. Germline values: CDR1 SGHRS, CDR2 YFSETQ. The CDR3 contains 15 residues. The CDR3 spells CASSSGTSSSWEQFF. As DNA, the CDR3 is TGCGCCAGCAGCTCCGGGACTAGCAGCTCCTGGGAGCAGTTCTTC.

V usage is TRBV4-1 and J usage is TRBJ2-1; D unclear. CDR1 and CDR2 (germline): MGHRA, YSYEKL. The V end was cut by 4 bases, the J end by 4 bases, with 5 bases between. This CDR3 region has 12 residues. CDR3 region: CASSRTYNEQFF. The CDR3 bases are TGCGCCAGCAGCCGTACTTACAATGAGCAGTTCTTC.

V gene TRBV20-1 combines with J gene TRBJ2-4; 9 bases fit TRBD1. J lost 5 bases, V lost 6 bases, and 11 bases had no gene match. Germline V gives CDR1 DFQATT, CDR2 SNEGSKA (reference sequence). The CDR3 consists of 15 residues. The DNA for the CDR3 is TGCAGTGCCAAAGGGACAGGGAAGAGCGAAAACATTCAGTACTTC. This codes for CSAKGTGKSENIQYF.

This chain links TRBV6-1 with TRBJ2-5; no reliable D call. Germline values: CDR1 MNHNS, CDR2 SASEGT. V was pared by 3 bases and J by 5 bases, with 13 bases between. This CDR3 contains 14 residues. CDR3 residues: CASSELRIRETQYF. CDR3 in DNA: TGTGCCAGCAGTGAGTTGCGAATTCGGGAGACCCAGTACTTC.

The chain combines TRBV5-1 with TRBJ1-1; 8 positions agree with TRBD1. The germline CDR1 and CDR2 sequences are SGHRS and YFSETQ. V dropped 5 bases and J dropped 5; count of bases not matched to a gene: 5. The CDR3 extends over 13 amino acids. The CDR3 region is CASRYTGGTEAFF. The CDR3 coding sequence is TGCGCCAGCAGGTACACAGGGGGTACTGAAGCTTTCTTT.

The J gene is TRBJ2-7, the V gene TRBV6-5; D gene uncertain. The CDR3 consists of 14 residues. Germline V gene sequence: CDR1 MNHEY, CDR2 SVGAGI. Trimming left V 0 bases short and J 6 bases short, with 12 bases between. The CDR3 DNA reads as TGTGCCAGCAGTTACTCCGGGCCTCCCGCCGAGCAGTACTTC. Its protein is CASSYSGPPAEQYF.

The genes are TRBV12-3 or TRBV12-4 and TRBJ2-1; 12 bases align to TRBD1. This CDR3 region has 14 residues. Germline trimming cut 7 bases from V and 9 bases from J; bases unmatched to any gene: 7. The CDR3 DNA is TGTGCCAGCATCCTGGGACAGGGGGCCTCTGAGCAGTTCTTC. Its protein is CASILGQGASEQFF.

The chain recombines TRBV4-1 with TRBJ2-2, with D tentatively TRBD1 (5 bases). Germline CDR1 and CDR2: MGHRA and YSYEKL. CDR3 length: 15 amino acids. The V and J ends lost 0 bases and 1 base respectively, with 6 bases between them. CDR3 in DNA: TGCGCCAGCAGCCAAGAACAGGAGAACACCGGGGAGCTGTTTTTT. It specifies CASSQEQENTGELFF.

V gene TRBV15 combines with J gene TRBJ2-5; the D gene is possibly TRBD2 (6 bases). Trimming removed 4 bases from V and 4 bases from J, with 13 bases in between. Germline V gene lookup returns CDR1 LNHNV and CDR2 YYDKDF (reference sequence). There are 14 residues in the CDR3. In DNA, the CDR3 is TGTGCCACCAGCAACGGGGGTTGGGGAGAGACCCAGTACTTC. It codes for CATSNGGWGETQYF. Together with reference TRBV15 and TRBJ2-5, the CDR3 gives the full variable domain: DAMVIQNPRYQVTQFGKPVTLSCSQTLNHNVMYWYQQKSSQAPKLLFHYYDKDFNNEADTPDNFQSRRPNTSFCFLDIRSPGLGDTAMYLCATSNGGWGETQYFGPGTRLLVL.

The CDR3 DNA is TGTGCCAGCAGCCCCCGGGCTAGCGGGGGCTACGAGCAGTACTTC. This gives the protein CASSPRASGGYEQYF. The gene calls are TRBV9 and TRBJ2-7; 10 bases line up with TRBD2. The CDR3 contains 15 residues. The junction had 7 bases not matched to a gene; V was cut back by 4 bases and J by 3 bases. In germline, CDR1 is SGDLS, CDR2 YYNGEE.

The rearrangement joins TRBV5-1 to TRBJ2-7; 9 bases match TRBD1. Per the germline V gene, CDR1 is SGHRS and CDR2 is YFSETQ. V shed 3 bases, J shed 2 bases, and the junction held 6 bases outside the gene matches. The CDR3 consists of 15 residues. CDR3 nucleotide sequence: TGCGCCAGCAGCTGGGGACAGGGCTTTCCCTACGAGCAGTACTTC. It specifies CASSWGQGFPYEQYF.

J is TRBJ2-7 and V is TRBV19; D is perhaps TRBD1 (6 bases). The germline V and J ends were trimmed by 1 base and 0 bases, with 7 bases remaining between them. The CDR3 has 14 residues. Germline V gene lookup returns CDR1 LNHDA and CDR2 SQIVND (reference sequence). As DNA, the CDR3 is TGTGCCAGTAGTATAGGGGACATCTCCTACGAGCAGTACTTC. It yields the protein CASSIGDISYEQYF.

V gene TRBV23-1 combines with J gene TRBJ1-1; D is unresolved. TRBV23-1 is an ORF; its function is uncertain. Trimming took off 2 bases at V and 2 bases at J, with 9 bases between the two ends. The CDR3 covers 14 residues. The CDR3 DNA reads TGCGCCAGCAGTCAAAGGGAGGGAAACACTGAAGCTTTCTTT. It specifies CASSQREGNTEAFF.

The rearrangement uses TRBV11-2 and TRBJ2-1, with 11 bases that match TRBD2. CDR1 and CDR2 (germline): SGHAT, FQNNGV. V dropped 0 bases and J dropped 0; count of bases not matched to a gene: 10. The CDR3 is 20 amino acids. The CDR3 coding sequence is TGTGCCAGCAGCTTAGATCCTACGCTAGCGGGAGGCTTCTCCTACAATGAGCAGTTCTTC. Its protein product is CASSLDPTLAGGFSYNEQFF. Looking up the rest from reference TRBV11-2 and TRBJ2-1 gives the full variable domain: EAGVAQSPRYKIIEKRQSVAFWCNPISGHATLYWYQQILGQGPKLLIQFQNNGVVDDSQLPKDRFSAERLKGVDSTLKIQPAKLEDSAVYLCASSLDPTLAGGFSYNEQFFGPGTRLTVL.